This TCR beta chain was recovered during a study of regulatory T cells in long-lasting Graves disease. This clonotype was seen many times. As for time point: newly diagnosed GD, antithyroid drugs for less than 3 months. Generation of the TCR library employed RNA extracted from PBMCs. The length of the CDR3 is 16 residues. The J segment lost 3 bases and the V segment lost 4 bases, leaving 7 bases of the junction unmatched. Per the germline V gene, CDR1 is SGHTA and CDR2 is FQGNSA. Researchers made TCR beta libraries by using iRepertoire HTBI primers and running Arm-PCR on CDR3 regions. A single record per CDR3 protein comes from TCRdb applying MiXCR to the multiplex PCR reads. The sample holds some 410,000 distinct CDR3 sequences, around 15% seen once. The same data also went into a second study, on T cells in Graves' hyperthyroidism and ophthalmopathy.

The TCR sequence derives from a woman aged 25 to 39 with Graves disease. This chain uses TRBV7-2 with TRBJ2-7; 12 nucleotides agree with TRBD2. The starting material was peripheral blood mononuclear cells (PBMCs), obtained at new diagnosis, from a patient treated with antithyroid drugs. The CDR3 spells CASSSLAGGSYYEQYF. In nucleotides, the CDR3 is TGTGCCAGCAGCTCCCTAGCGGGAGGGTCCTACTACGAGCAGTACTTC.